The 7 T cell receptor beta chains below come from one sample, sequenced in a study of T cells after yellow fever vaccination. TCRdb processed the 5' RACE reads anew with MiXCR; each CDR3 protein has one entry. Altogether a few hundred thousand distinct CDR3 sequences are present, 3.6% being singletons, with the ten largest covering 23%. The sequencing here drew on PBMCs, taken on the day of the yellow fever booster vaccination. The origin of the receptors is a young man who received the YFV17D yellow fever vaccine.

This clonotype was seen only a few times. This sequence joins TRBV5-4 and TRBJ2-1; D assignment may be TRBD1 or TRBD2 (6 bases each). There are 17 residues in the CDR3. In germline, CDR1 is SGHNT, CDR2 YYREEE (reference sequence). Trimming pared 2 bases from V and 7 bases from J, leaving 22 bases between. The chain's CDR3 is CASSFGGPARGRNEQFF. The CDR3 DNA follows: TGTGCCAGCAGCTTCGGAGGACCTGCTCGGGGGCGGAATGAGCAGTTCTTC.

This clonotype appeared many times. A junction boundary mismatches the germline segment, possibly from a read error. The rearrangement uses TRBV12-3 or TRBV12-4 and TRBJ2-5; D perhaps matches TRBD2 (5 bases). The CDR3 sequence is 12 residues long. CDR3 nucleotides: TGTGCCAGCAGTCTAGCCAAGAAGACCCAGTACTTC. Its protein is CASSLAKKTQYF.

The chain combines TRBV7-2 with TRBJ1-1; 8 bases are shared with TRBD1. CDR1 and CDR2 from the germline V gene are SGHTA and FQGNSA. The V and J ends lost 6 bases and 0 bases, in that order; junction bases with no gene match: 3. The CDR3 loop spans 14 amino acids. The CDR3 sequence is CASRPGGLNTEAFF. In DNA form, the CDR3 reads TGTGCCAGCAGACCAGGGGGCCTGAACACTGAAGCTTTCTTT.

This clonotype appeared many times. The rearrangement uses TRBV7-2 and TRBJ2-2, with unresolved D. CDR1 and CDR2 (germline): SGHTA, FQGNSA. Between the trimmed V and J ends, which lost 2 bases and 9 bases, there was a span of 4 bases. The CDR3 has 11 amino acids. The CDR3 DNA reads TGTGCCAGCAGCTTATTCAGGGAGCTGTTTTTT. Translating gives CASSLFRELFF.

The chain couples TRBV5-1 to TRBJ1-4, with D maybe TRBD1 (5 bases). Per the germline V gene, CDR1 is SGHRS and CDR2 is YFSETQ. The CDR3 is made up of 15 amino acids. Trimming removed 3 bases at V and 5 bases at J, with 14 bases between. The DNA for the CDR3 is TGCGCCAGCAGCTCCTTGGGGGAGGTAAATGAAAAACTGTTTTTT. This sequence encodes CASSSLGEVNEKLFF.

The chain employs TRBV7-6 and TRBJ2-7; 10 nucleotides agree with TRBD1. Germline assignment: CDR1 SGHVS and CDR2 FNYEAQ. V shed 5 bases and J 4 bases; nucleotides not matched to a gene: 5. This CDR3 is built from 14 residues. DNA of the CDR3: TGTGCCAGCAGCGAGCCGGGACAGGGGTACGAGCAGTACTTC. Its translation: CASSEPGQGYEQYF.

This clonotype turned up a few times. The chain recombines TRBV6-5 with TRBJ1-1, with D possibly TRBD1 on 5 matching bases. The germline gives CDR1 MNHEY, CDR2 SVGAGI. Between the trimmed V and J ends, which lost 6 bases and 6 bases, there was a span of 17 bases. This CDR3 comprises 14 residues. The CDR3 DNA reads as TGTGCCAGCAGCAAAGACGCAGGGTACGCTGAAGCTTTCTTT. Its translation is CASSKDAGYAEAFF.